This TCR beta chain is drawn from a study of blood T cell repertoires in COVID-19. This CDR3 region has 15 residues. The germline gives CDR1 SGDLS, CDR2 YYNGEE. The V segment lost 2 bases and the J segment 1 base; nucleotides outside the gene matches: 2. Some clones are missing from TCRdb's copy, which holds only in-frame ones; the method was immunoSEQ multiplex PCR. The table records 90,000 to 100,000 clones, almost 85% of them present only once. Sequencing was performed on peripheral blood. The genes are TRBV9 and TRBJ2-2, with 7 bases lining up with TRBD1. This receptor was identified in a man in his sixties or seventies with acute or convalescent COVID-19. The CDR3 region has the DNA TGTGCCAGCAGCGTCGGGACAGTGAACACCGGGGAGCTGTTTTTT. It translates to CASSVGTVNTGELFF.